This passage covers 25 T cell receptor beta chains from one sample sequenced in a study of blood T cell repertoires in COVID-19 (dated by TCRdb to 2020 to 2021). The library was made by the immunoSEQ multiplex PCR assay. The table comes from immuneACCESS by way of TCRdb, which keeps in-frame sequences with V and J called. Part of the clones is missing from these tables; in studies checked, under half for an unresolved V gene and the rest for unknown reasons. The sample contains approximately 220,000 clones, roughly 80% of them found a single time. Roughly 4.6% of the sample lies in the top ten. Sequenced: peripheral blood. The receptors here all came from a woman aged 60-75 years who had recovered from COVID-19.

CDR3 amino acids: CASSYRDMNTEAFF. The CDR3 DNA sequence: TGTGCCAGCAGCTACAGGGACATGAACACTGAAGCTTTCTTT. The chain is built from TRBV5-4 and TRBJ1-1; a weak D match, TRBD1 (6 bases). The CDR3 is 14 amino acids. Per germline, CDR1 SGHNT and CDR2 YYREEE (reference sequence). V shed 3 bases and J shed 0 bases, with 9 bases lying between them.

The chain's CDR3 is CSASFGGFYYGYTF. The CDR3 coding sequence is TGCAGTGCTAGTTTCGGGGGGTTCTACTATGGCTACACCTTC. The gene calls are TRBV20-1 and TRBJ1-2; the D gene is possibly TRBD1 (5 bases). V dropped 3 bases and J dropped 3 bases, with 14 bases sitting between them. CDR3 length: 14 residues. Germline CDR1 reads DFQATT; CDR2 reads SNEGSKA (reference sequence).

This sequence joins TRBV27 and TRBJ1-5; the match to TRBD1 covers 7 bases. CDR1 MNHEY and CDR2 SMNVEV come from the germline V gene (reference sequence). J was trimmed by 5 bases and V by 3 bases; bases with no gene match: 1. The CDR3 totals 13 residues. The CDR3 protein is CASSFQGDQPQHF. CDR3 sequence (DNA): TGTGCCAGCAGTTTTCAGGGGGATCAGCCCCAGCATTTT.

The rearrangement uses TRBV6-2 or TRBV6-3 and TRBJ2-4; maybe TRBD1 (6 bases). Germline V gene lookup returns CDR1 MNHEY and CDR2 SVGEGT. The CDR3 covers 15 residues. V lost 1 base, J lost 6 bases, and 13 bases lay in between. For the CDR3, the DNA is TGTGCCAGCAGTTACTTCACAGGGTCCACAAACATTCAGTACTTC. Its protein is CASSYFTGSTNIQYF.

CDR3 coding DNA: TGTGCCAGCAGCCATTTCGGACAGGGCCAAGAGACCCAGTACTTC. Translating gives CASSHFGQGQETQYF. The chain carries TRBV3-1 (or the pseudogene TRBV3-2) and TRBJ2-5; 8 positions agree with TRBD1. The CDR3 is made up of 15 amino acids. CDR1 is LGHDT and CDR2 is YNNKEL in the germline V gene (reference sequence). Unmatched junction bases numbered 4, after V lost 3 bases and J lost 1 base.

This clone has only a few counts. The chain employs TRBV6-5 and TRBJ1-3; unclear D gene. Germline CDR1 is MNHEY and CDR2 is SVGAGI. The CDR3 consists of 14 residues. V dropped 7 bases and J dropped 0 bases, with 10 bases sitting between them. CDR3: CASTPAGSGNTIYF. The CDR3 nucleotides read TGTGCCAGCACCCCGGCGGGCTCTGGAAACACCATATATTTT.

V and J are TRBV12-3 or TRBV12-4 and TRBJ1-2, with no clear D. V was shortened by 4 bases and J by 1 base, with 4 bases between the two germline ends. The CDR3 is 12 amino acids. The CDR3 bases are TGTGCCAGCAGTTCGGGTAACTATGGCTACACCTTC. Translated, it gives CASSSGNYGYTF.

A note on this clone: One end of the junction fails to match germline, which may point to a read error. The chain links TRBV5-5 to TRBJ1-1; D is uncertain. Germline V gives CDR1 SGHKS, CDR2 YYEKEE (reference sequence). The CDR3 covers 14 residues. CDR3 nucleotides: TGTGCCAGCAGCCATGGCTCGGGAAACAGTGAAGCTTTCTTT. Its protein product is CASSHGSGNSEAFF.

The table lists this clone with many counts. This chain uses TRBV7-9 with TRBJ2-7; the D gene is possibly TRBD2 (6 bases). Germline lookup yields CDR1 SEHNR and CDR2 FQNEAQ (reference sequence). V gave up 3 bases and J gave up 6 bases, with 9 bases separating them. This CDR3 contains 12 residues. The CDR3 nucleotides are TGTGCCAGCAGCTTTTGGGAGGCCGAGCAGTACTTC. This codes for CASSFWEAEQYF.

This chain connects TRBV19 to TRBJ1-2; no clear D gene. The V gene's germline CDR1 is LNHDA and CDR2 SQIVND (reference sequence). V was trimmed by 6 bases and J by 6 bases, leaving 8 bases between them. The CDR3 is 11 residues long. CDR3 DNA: TGTGCCAGTAGGACTGAAAATGGCTACACCTTC. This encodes CASRTENGYTF.

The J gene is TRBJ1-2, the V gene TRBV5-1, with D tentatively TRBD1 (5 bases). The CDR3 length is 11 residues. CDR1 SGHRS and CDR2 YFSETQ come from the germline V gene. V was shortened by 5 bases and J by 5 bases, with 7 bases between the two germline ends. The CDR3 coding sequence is TGCGCCAGCAGAACAGGTTATGGCTACACCTTC. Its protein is CASRTGYGYTF.

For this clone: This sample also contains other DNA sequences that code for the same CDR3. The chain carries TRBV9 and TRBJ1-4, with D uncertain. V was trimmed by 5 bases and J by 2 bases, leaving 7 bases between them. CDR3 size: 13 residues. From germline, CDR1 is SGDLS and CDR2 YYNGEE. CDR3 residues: CASSPGTNEKLFF. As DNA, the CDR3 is TGTGCCAGCAGTCCCGGTACTAATGAAAAACTGTTTTTT.

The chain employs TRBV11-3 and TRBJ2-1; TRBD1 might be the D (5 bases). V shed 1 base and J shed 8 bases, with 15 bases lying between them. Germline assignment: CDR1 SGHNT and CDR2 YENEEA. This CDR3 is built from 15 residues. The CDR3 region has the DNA TGTGCCAGCAGCTTAGCACAGGTGTATCGCCATGAGCAGTTCTTC. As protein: CASSLAQVYRHEQFF. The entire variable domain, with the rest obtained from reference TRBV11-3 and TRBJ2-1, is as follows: EAGVVQSPRYKIIEKKQPVAFWCNPISGHNTLYWYLQNLGQGPELLIRYENEEAVDDSQLPKDRFSAERLKGVDSTLKIQPAELGDSAVYLCASSLAQVYRHEQFFGPGTRLTVL.

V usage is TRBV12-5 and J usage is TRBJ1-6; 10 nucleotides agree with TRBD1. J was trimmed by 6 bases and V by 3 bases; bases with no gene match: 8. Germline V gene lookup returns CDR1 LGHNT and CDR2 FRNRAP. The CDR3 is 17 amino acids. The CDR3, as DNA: TGTGCTAGTGGTTTCGAGACAGGGGGCATTATTAATTCACCCCTCCACTTT. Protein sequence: CASGFETGGIINSPLHF.

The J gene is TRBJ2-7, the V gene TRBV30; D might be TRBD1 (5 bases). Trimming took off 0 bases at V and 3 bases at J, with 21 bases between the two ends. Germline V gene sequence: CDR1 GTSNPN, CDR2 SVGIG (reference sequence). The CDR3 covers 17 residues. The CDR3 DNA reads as TGTGCCTGGAGTGTACTTTGGAAATCAGGGCTAGGCTACGAGCAGTACTTC. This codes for CAWSVLWKSGLGYEQYF.

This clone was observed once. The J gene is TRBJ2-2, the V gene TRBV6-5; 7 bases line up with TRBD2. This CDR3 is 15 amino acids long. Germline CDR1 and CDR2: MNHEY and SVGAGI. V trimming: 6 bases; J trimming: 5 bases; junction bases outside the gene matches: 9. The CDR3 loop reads CASRETSPRTGELFF. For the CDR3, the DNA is TGTGCCAGCAGGGAGACTAGCCCGCGGACCGGGGAGCTGTTTTTT.

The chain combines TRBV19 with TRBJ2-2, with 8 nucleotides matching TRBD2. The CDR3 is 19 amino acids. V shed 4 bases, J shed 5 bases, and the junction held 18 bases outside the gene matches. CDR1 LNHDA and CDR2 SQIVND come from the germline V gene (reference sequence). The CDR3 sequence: CASSTPFRAGGLETGELFF. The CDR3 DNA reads TGTGCCAGTAGTACCCCCTTTAGGGCGGGGGGCCTTGAGACCGGGGAGCTGTTTTTT.

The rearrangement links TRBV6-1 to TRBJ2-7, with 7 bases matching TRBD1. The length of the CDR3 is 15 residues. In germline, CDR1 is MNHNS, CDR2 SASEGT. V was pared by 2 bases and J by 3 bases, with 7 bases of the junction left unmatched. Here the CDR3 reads CASSETGQNIYEQYF. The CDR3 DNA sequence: TGTGCCAGCAGTGAAACGGGACAGAACATCTACGAGCAGTACTTC.

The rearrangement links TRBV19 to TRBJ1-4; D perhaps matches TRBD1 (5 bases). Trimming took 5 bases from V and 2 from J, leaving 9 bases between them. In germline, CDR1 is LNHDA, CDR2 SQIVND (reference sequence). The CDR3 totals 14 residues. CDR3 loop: CASSGGTTNEKLFF. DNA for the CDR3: TGTGCCAGTAGTGGGGGGACCACTAATGAAAAACTGTTTTTT. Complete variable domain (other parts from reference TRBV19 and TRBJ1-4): DGGITQSPKYLFRKEGQNVTLSCEQNLNHDAMYWYRQDPGQGLRLIYYSQIVNDFQKGDIAEGYSVSREKKESFPLTVTSAQKNPTAFYLCASSGGTTNEKLFFGSGTQLSVL.

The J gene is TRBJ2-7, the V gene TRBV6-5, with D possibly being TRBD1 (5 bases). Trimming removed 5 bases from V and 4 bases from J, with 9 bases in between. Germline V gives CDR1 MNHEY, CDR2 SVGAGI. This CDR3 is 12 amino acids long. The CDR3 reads CASSIQGYEQYF. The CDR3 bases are TGTGCCAGCAGTATCCAGGGATACGAGCAGTACTTC.

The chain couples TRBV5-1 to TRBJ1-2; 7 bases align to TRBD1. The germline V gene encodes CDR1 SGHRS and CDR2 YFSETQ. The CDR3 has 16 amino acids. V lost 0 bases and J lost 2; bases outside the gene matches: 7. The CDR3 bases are TGCGCCAGCAGCTTGGCCGCGGGACAGAACAACTATGGCTACACCTTC. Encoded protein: CASSLAAGQNNYGYTF.

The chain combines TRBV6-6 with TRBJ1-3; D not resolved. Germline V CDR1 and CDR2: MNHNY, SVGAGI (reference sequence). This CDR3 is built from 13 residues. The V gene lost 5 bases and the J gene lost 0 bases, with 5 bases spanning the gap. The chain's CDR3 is CASSLSSGNTIYF. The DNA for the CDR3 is TGTGCCAGCAGTCTGAGCTCTGGAAACACCATATATTTT.

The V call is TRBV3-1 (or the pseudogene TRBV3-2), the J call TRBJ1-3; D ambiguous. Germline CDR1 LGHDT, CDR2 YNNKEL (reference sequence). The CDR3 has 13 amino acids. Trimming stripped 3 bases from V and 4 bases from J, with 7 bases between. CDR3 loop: CASSQGGGNTIYF. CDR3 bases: TGTGCCAGCAGCCAGGGAGGCGGAAACACCATATATTTT.

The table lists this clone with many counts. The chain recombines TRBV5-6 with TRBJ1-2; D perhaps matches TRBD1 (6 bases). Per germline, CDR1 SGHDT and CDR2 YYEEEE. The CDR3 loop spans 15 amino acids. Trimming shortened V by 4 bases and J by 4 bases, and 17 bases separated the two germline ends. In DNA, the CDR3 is TGTGCCAGCAGCCTGAGACAGGCGACTGGCTATGGCTACACCTTC. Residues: CASSLRQATGYGYTF.

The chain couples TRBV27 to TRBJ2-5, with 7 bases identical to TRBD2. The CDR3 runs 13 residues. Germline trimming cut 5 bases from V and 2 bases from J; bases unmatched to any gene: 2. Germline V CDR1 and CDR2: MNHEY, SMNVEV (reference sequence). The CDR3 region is CASSHGGQETQYF. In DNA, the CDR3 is TGTGCCAGCAGTCACGGGGGGCAAGAGACCCAGTACTTC.